This TCR beta chain originates from a study of CD8+ T cells in alopecia areata (dated by TCRdb to the late 2010s). Study-level background: Treated patients were enrolled in an open-label pilot trial of oral tofacitinib at 5 to 10 mg twice daily for moderate-to-severe alopecia areata. Clonality in the scalp was compared among normal scalp (n=4), patchy alopecia areata scalp (n=8), and alopecia totalis/universalis scalp (n=8). Patients stayed on tofacitinib for 6 to 18 months and then had 6 months of follow-up off drug so that delayed response and recurrence could be assessed. Amplification of TCRbeta CDR3 regions was done by immunoSEQ multiplex PCR using 35 Vbeta forward primers and 13 Jbeta reverse primers. To study T cell clonal expansion in alopecia areata, the researchers applied high-throughput TCRbeta sequencing to both the C3H/HeJ mouse model and human patients. RNA came from the PAXgene miRNA kit for fixed scalp, the miRNeasy kit for PBMCs, and the RNeasy kit for mouse skin. Disease severity in treated patients was measured with the SALT score, which quantifies the percentage of affected scalp surface area. Tofacitinib-treated patients had biopsies at baseline and at 4 and 24 weeks of treatment, with a later scalp biopsy in several patients. On the human side, TCRbeta sequencing was run on scalp tissue and on sorted CD4+ and CD8+ peripheral blood T cells from healthy controls and from alopecia areata patients with either patchy or totalis/universalis disease. The full study reports these points: Tofacitinib significantly decreased scalp clonality and the number of expanded CD8+ clones among the top 100 scalp clones. Shared TCR sequences between patients were less evident than in mice, which may be partly attributable to HLA diversity in the patient population. Compared with normal scalp, lesional scalp had higher clonality and more expanded CD8+ clones, particularly in alopecia totalis/universalis, a pattern that suggests antigenic drive. Resident alphabeta T cells in normal human skin are also sequenced, complicating scalp TCR repertoire analysis, unlike mouse skin dominated by gammadelta T cells. Because the treated cohort was small and had only one nonresponder, larger studies are needed to examine links between baseline CD8+ expansion and response. Many expanded lesional clones were found to persist in scalp and blood during tofacitinib treatment, and relapse after treatment cessation may be partly explained by this persistence.

Turning to this clone: Its binding antigen is unknown. No much larger clone exists at a distance of one base, and base qualities are not known. The same CDR3 also results from other DNA sequences found in this sample.

The method was the immunoSEQ multiplex PCR assay. RNA was extracted from all samples and reverse transcribed into cDNA as template for TCR sequencing. First-strand cDNA was synthesized using SuperScript III with a 2:1 mix of oligo-dT and random hexamers. A synthetic immune receptor repertoire was used to measure amplification bias, and any remaining bias was corrected computationally. The original pipeline was this. Raw reads were preprocessed for error removal, and CDR3 was defined according to IMGT conventions as running from the conserved cysteine to phenylalanine. Clonality was calculated as 1 minus Shannon entropy normalized by log2 of the number of productive unique TCRs. CD4 or CD8 identity of scalp clones was inferred by cross-referencing scalp TCRbeta sequences with sorted blood CD4 and CD8 repertoires. TCRdb limited this immuneACCESS table to in-frame rearrangements with V and J called. A share of clones is missing; checked studies link under half to unresolved V genes, and the rest is unexplained. For V, J and clone size, that table is used; D and trimming come from the DNA. The table for this sample lists approximately 210,000 clones; approximately 65% of them were counted only once. The ten largest account for 1% to 1.5% of the sample.

In the paper's terms, the treatment or condition label means: oral pan-JAK inhibitor, 5-10 mg twice daily. Lesional scalp punch biopsies and peripheral blood were obtained from alopecia areata patients. PBMCs were isolated by density centrifugation and stained for CD3, CD4 and CD8, and CD4+ and CD8+ T cells were sorted on a FACSAria. The V end loses 4 bases and the J end loses 3 bases, and a stretch of 3 bases separates them. The germline V gene supplies CDR1 SQVTM and CDR2 ANQGSEA. From cysteine to phenylalanine, the CDR3 is 10 amino acids long. The kept DNA is CDR3 alone, 30 bases in frame from the first base.

This clonotype was obtained from a human donor with alopecia areata. The source was CD4+ T cells sorted from blood, collected between weeks 44 and 45, from a patient treated with tofacitinib. The chain links TRBV29-1 with TRBJ2-5; confidence is insufficient to name the D gene. The DNA sequence is as follows: TGCAGCGTTGGGGAAGAGACCCAGTACTTC. This encodes CSVGEETQYF. With the portions outside the CDR3 filled from the reference TRBV29-1 and TRBJ2-5 genes, the complete variable region becomes SAVISQKPSRDICQRGTSLTIQCQVDSQVTMMFWYRQQPGQSLTLIATANQGSEATYESGFVIDKFPISRPNLTFSTLTVSNMSPEDSSIYLCSVGEETQYFGPGTRLLVL.